The 29 T cell receptor beta chains presented below share a single source sample, sequenced in a study of CD8 T cells in ankylosing spondylitis. Each CDR3 protein is one row after TCRdb ran MiXCR on the 5' RACE reads. The sample shows a few hundred thousand distinct CDR3 sequences, approximately 10% of them seen only once. Sequenced sample: blood, either unsorted or a sorted T cell fraction (not recorded which). The receptors derive from a female donor with ankylosing spondylitis or in good health (not recorded which).

The chain combines TRBV5-6 with TRBJ2-1; 7 nucleotides agree with TRBD2. The junction had 10 bases not matched to a gene; V was cut back by 4 bases and J by 0 bases. This CDR3 has 17 amino acids. The germline V gene encodes CDR1 SGHDT and CDR2 YYEEEE. CDR3 region: CASSPEPSGSSYNEQFF. In DNA form, the CDR3 reads TGTGCCAGCAGCCCCGAACCTAGCGGAAGCTCCTACAATGAGCAGTTCTTC.

This clonotype has only a few counts. This rearrangement joins TRBV20-1 to TRBJ2-1, with TRBD1 identical over 9 bases. Germline CDR1 DFQATT, CDR2 SNEGSKA (reference sequence). Losses at the gene ends were 7 bases for V and 8 bases for J; bases not matched to a gene: 12. The CDR3 length is 14 residues. CDR3 protein: CSGGIQQGAHEQFF. In nucleotides, the CDR3 is TGCAGTGGGGGGATCCAACAGGGGGCGCATGAGCAGTTCTTC.

This clonotype occurred many times. The rearrangement links TRBV20-1 to TRBJ2-4; tentatively, D is TRBD1 (7 bases). The CDR3 spans 15 residues. Germline CDR1 and CDR2: DFQATT and SNEGSKA (reference sequence). Trimming stripped 2 bases from V and 9 bases from J, with 20 bases between. Written as DNA, the CDR3 is TGCAGTGCTAGAAGCCAGGGGGTTTACGGGAGCATTCAGTACTTC. Translating gives CSARSQGVYGSIQYF.

The sample holds many counts of this clonotype. The V call is TRBV10-3, the J call TRBJ1-1, with TRBD1 as a possible D gene (5 bases). Germline loops: CDR1 ENHRY, CDR2 SYGVKD. The CDR3 is 13 amino acids. V was pared by 10 bases and J by 3 bases, with 15 bases between. This CDR3 is CATSRVMDTEAFF. In DNA form, the CDR3 reads TGTGCCACCTCCAGGGTAATGGACACTGAAGCTTTCTTT.

This clonotype showed up many times. The CDR3 spells CASSPRREETQYF. For the CDR3, the DNA is TGTGCCAGCAGCCCCAGGCGCGAAGAGACCCAGTACTTC. The chain has TRBV7-2 and TRBJ2-5; D remains ambiguous. The CDR3 contains 13 residues. Looked up from germline, CDR1 is SGHTA and CDR2 is FQGNSA. Trimming took off 5 bases at V and 3 bases at J, with 10 bases between the two ends.

This rearrangement joins TRBV18 to TRBJ1-3; the D gene is possibly TRBD1 (5 bases). Deletions cut 1 base from V and 4 bases from J, with 11 bases between. This CDR3 has 15 amino acids. In germline, CDR1 is KGHSH, CDR2 LQKENI. CDR3 in amino acids: CASSPRPGPGNTIYF. DNA of the CDR3: TGTGCCAGCTCACCACGGCCGGGACCGGGAAACACCATATATTTT.

The J gene is TRBJ2-7, the V gene TRBV21-1; the D call of TRBD1 is as the table states it, not checked on the DNA. TRBV21-1 counts as a pseudogene. The CDR3 loop spans 18 amino acids. The CDR3 is CASSKESPSDRDAYEQYF. CDR3 bases: TGTGCCAGCAGCAAAGAATCCCCATCAGACAGGGACGCCTACGAGCAGTACTTC.

This clonotype was detected many times. The chain links TRBV20-1 to TRBJ2-6, with TRBD2 matching 7 bases. There are 17 residues in the CDR3. Germline CDR1 DFQATT, CDR2 SNEGSKA (reference sequence). V lost 3 bases and J lost 0; bases outside the gene matches: 8. DNA for the CDR3: TGCAGTGCTAGCTCGCAGGGAGGGGTCTCTGGGGCCAACGTCCTGACTTTC. It is translated as CSASSQGGVSGANVLTF.

This clonotype was seen ten or more times. The rearrangement joins TRBV20-1 to TRBJ2-5, with D maybe TRBD2 (6 bases). Trimming removed 6 bases at V and 4 bases at J, with 12 bases between. This CDR3 has 12 amino acids. CDR1 and CDR2 (germline): DFQATT, SNEGSKA (reference sequence). For the CDR3, the DNA is TGCAGTGCCGGGGACTTCGTAGAGACCCAGTACTTC. Translating it yields CSAGDFVETQYF.

Regarding this clonotype: This clone may be a read error of a much larger clone one base away. Since no conserved phenylalanine or tryptophan closes the CDR3, a read error is the likely cause. The rearrangement joins TRBV28 to TRBJ2-7; the D gene could be TRBD1 or TRBD2 (8 bases each). Trimming removed 8 bases at V and 7 bases at J, with 27 bases between. Germline lookup yields CDR1 MDHEN and CDR2 SYDVKM. The CDR3 is made up of 16 amino acids. For the CDR3, the DNA is TGTGCCAGCCGGGGGGGAGGACAGGGACCCTCTCGGGAGCAGTACTAC. Its protein is CASRGGGQGPSREQYY.

This clonotype was seen only a few times. The V and J genes are TRBV6-1 and TRBJ2-4; 7 bases match TRBD2. Trimming at V came to 1 base and at J to 4 bases, leaving 7 bases not matched to a gene. The CDR3 extends over 16 amino acids. The germline gives CDR1 MNHNS, CDR2 SASEGT. The CDR3 bases are TGTGCCAGCAGTGAAGGGGGAAGGCGGGAGAAAAACATTCAGTACTTC. It yields the protein CASSEGGRREKNIQYF.

This clonotype has a count of ten or more. This chain joins TRBV3-1 and TRBJ2-3, with TRBD2 matching over 7 bases. V was clipped by 7 bases and J by 2 bases; unmatched bases: 18. CDR3 size: 18 residues. CDR1 is LGHDT and CDR2 is YNNKEL in the germline V gene (reference sequence). CDR3 sequence (DNA): TGTGCCAGCACTCCACGACTGGGGGGGACCCGGAACACAGATACGCAGTATTTT. Protein: CASTPRLGGTRNTDTQYF.

Many counts were recorded for this clonotype. The CDR3 loop is CSARDQQGALLDEQFF. The CDR3 nucleotides are TGCAGTGCTAGAGATCAACAGGGGGCTCTTTTAGATGAGCAGTTCTTC. This chain joins TRBV20-1 and TRBJ2-1, with 9 bases aligning to TRBD1. The CDR3 is 16 residues long. The germline V gene encodes CDR1 DFQATT and CDR2 SNEGSKA (reference sequence). With V trimmed by 0 bases and J by 8 bases, 11 bases remained unmatched.

This clonotype has at least ten counts. The chain is built from TRBV5-1 and TRBJ1-1, with D perhaps matching TRBD1 (6 bases). The length of the CDR3 is 15 residues. Germline CDR1 is SGHRS and CDR2 is YFSETQ. With 7 bases removed from V and 1 base from J, the gap between germline ends came to 17 bases. DNA of the CDR3: TGCGCCAGCTCCCGGGGGGCAGGAGAGAACACTGAAGCTTTCTTT. Translated: CASSRGAGENTEAFF.

This clonotype has a count of ten or more. The chain combines TRBV11-2 with TRBJ1-4; no clear D. This CDR3 is built from 13 residues. V gave up 5 bases and J gave up 10 bases, with 14 bases separating them. CDR1 and CDR2 (germline): SGHAT, FQNNGV. CDR3 DNA: TGTGCCAGCAGCCGCCGGTCAGAGGTAAAACTGTTTTTT. It specifies CASSRRSEVKLFF.

This clonotype has more than one count but fewer than ten. This chain's CDR3 is CASSARAVGYGYTF. The CDR3 DNA reads TGTGCCAGCAGCGCCCGTGCTGTAGGGTATGGCTACACCTTC. The genes are TRBV9 and TRBJ1-2; D is uncertain. The CDR3 contains 14 residues. Germline loops: CDR1 SGDLS, CDR2 YYNGEE. V was pared by 3 bases and J by 5 bases, with 14 bases between.

The chain recombines TRBV29-1 with TRBJ2-7, with 10 bases identical to TRBD2. The V segment lost 7 bases and the J segment 2 bases; nucleotides outside the gene matches: 11. The CDR3 contains 15 residues. CDR1 SQVTM and CDR2 ANQGSEA come from the germline V gene. CDR3 coding DNA: TGCAGCGCCTCACTAGCGGGGAGTAACCCCTACGAGCAGTACTTC. It encodes CSASLAGSNPYEQYF.

This clonotype occurred many times. V gene TRBV4-2 combines with J gene TRBJ2-7, with 10 bases aligning to TRBD2. After removal of 1 base from V and 4 bases from J, the junction contained 13 bases not matched to a gene. The CDR3 contains 18 residues. Germline CDR1 LGHNA, CDR2 YNFKEQ. CDR3 sequence: CASSQASALAGDEYEQYF. CDR3 nucleotides: TGTGCCAGCAGCCAAGCTTCTGCTCTAGCGGGAGACGAGTACGAGCAGTACTTC.

The chain has TRBV5-1 and TRBJ2-2; D remains unclear. The CDR3 covers 15 residues. Trimming took 0 bases from V and 6 from J, leaving 12 bases between them. Germline lookup yields CDR1 SGHRS and CDR2 YFSETQ. The DNA for the CDR3 is TGCGCCAGCAGCTTGGTTGAGACACACGCCGGGGAGCTGTTTTTT. Its translation: CASSLVETHAGELFF. Together with reference TRBV5-1 and TRBJ2-2, the CDR3 gives the full variable domain: KAGVTQTPRYLIKTRGQQVTLSCSPISGHRSVSWYQQTPGQGLQFLFEYFSETQRNKGNFPGRFSGRQFSNSRSEMNVSTLELGDSALYLCASSLVETHAGELFFGEGSRLTVL.

Ten or more counts support this clonotype. The J gene is TRBJ2-2, the V gene TRBV28, with a tentative D call TRBD1 (5 bases). The V gene's germline CDR1 is MDHEN and CDR2 SYDVKM. The CDR3 length is 15 residues. Trimming shortened V by 1 base and J by 4 bases, and 10 bases separated the two germline ends. The DNA for the CDR3 is TGTGCCAGCAGTTTATACAGGAGCGTCACCGGGGAGCTGTTTTTT. It is translated as CASSLYRSVTGELFF. Using reference TRBV28 and TRBJ2-2 for the parts outside the CDR3, the full variable domain is DVKVTQSSRYLVKRTGEKVFLECVQDMDHENMFWYRQDPGLGLRLIYFSYDVKMKEKGDIPEGYSVSREKKERFSLILESASTNQTSMYLCASSLYRSVTGELFFGEGSRLTVL.

Turning to this clonotype: This may come from a read error, since a much larger clone is one base off. V usage is TRBV12-3 or TRBV12-4 and J usage is TRBJ2-7; 8 nucleotides align to TRBD1. This CDR3 region has 15 residues. CDR3 residues: CASSTYRDRPLEPYF. In DNA form, the CDR3 reads TGTGCCAGCAGTACATACCGGGACAGGCCCCTAGAGCCGTACTTC.

This clonotype appeared many times. For the CDR3, the DNA is TGTGCCAGCAGTTACACAGGTCGCACAGATACGCAGTATTTT. Protein sequence: CASSYTGRTDTQYF. The rearrangement joins TRBV12-3 or TRBV12-4 to TRBJ2-3, with D possibly TRBD1 on 5 matching bases. This CDR3 comprises 14 residues. V was clipped by 4 bases and J by 1 base, with 9 bases between them.

In this sample, this clonotype turned up many times. The gene calls are TRBV5-1 and TRBJ2-3; a possible D gene is TRBD1 (5 bases). The germline V gene has CDR1 SGHRS and CDR2 YFSETQ. The CDR3 runs to 15 residues. Trimming pared 3 bases from V and 6 bases from J, leaving 17 bases between. In DNA, the CDR3 is TGCGCCAGCAGCTCGGACGGAGAGAAGGGGGATACGCAGTATTTT. Amino acids: CASSSDGEKGDTQYF.

This clonotype was recorded a few times. The chain links TRBV5-1 to TRBJ2-5; TRBD2 agrees at 7 bases. Looked up from germline, CDR1 is SGHRS and CDR2 is YFSETQ. The CDR3 totals 16 residues. V gave up 0 bases and J gave up 5 bases; unmatched junction bases: 10. This CDR3 is CASSLEGLGEGETQYF. The CDR3 DNA reads TGCGCCAGCAGCTTGGAAGGACTAGGAGAAGGGGAGACCCAGTACTTC.

This chain joins TRBV20-1 and TRBJ1-1; a possible D gene is TRBD1 (5 bases). Germline-derived CDR1 and CDR2 are DFQATT and SNEGSKA (reference sequence). The CDR3 totals 16 residues. Between the trimmed V and J ends, which lost 0 bases and 1 base, there was a span of 15 bases. CDR3 nucleotide sequence: TGCAGTGCTAGAGAGTGGACTAAGGGGCAGAACACTGAAGCTTTCTTT. It specifies CSAREWTKGQNTEAFF.

V gene TRBV10-3 combines with J gene TRBJ1-1, with TRBD1 matching over 8 bases. The CDR3 loop spans 14 amino acids. The V segment lost 8 bases and the J segment 4 bases; nucleotides outside the gene matches: 9. The germline V gene encodes CDR1 ENHRY and CDR2 SYGVKD. The CDR3 coding sequence is TGTGCCATCGGATCGACAGGGGAGGGCACTGAAGCTTTCTTT. It specifies CAIGSTGEGTEAFF.

This clonotype showed up just a few times. The rearrangement uses TRBV2 and TRBJ2-2; D remains unclear. The germline V gene encodes CDR1 SNHLY and CDR2 FYNNEI. The length of the CDR3 is 14 residues. Trimming removed 8 bases at V and 0 bases at J, with 10 bases between. The CDR3 reads CASLQNSNTGELFF. In nucleotides, the CDR3 is TGTGCCAGCCTACAAAACTCGAACACCGGGGAGCTGTTTTTT. The full variable domain, in which reference TRBV2 and TRBJ2-2 provide the parts outside the CDR3, is EPEVTQTPSHQVTQMGQEVILRCVPISNHLYFYWYRQILGQKVEFLVSFYNNEISEKSEIFDDQFSVERPDGSNFTLKIRSTKLEDSAMYFCASLQNSNTGELFFGEGSRLTVL.

Details on this clonotype: This may be a read error, as it is one base from a much larger clone. The chain carries TRBV29-1 and TRBJ2-3; 13 nucleotides match TRBD2. The CDR3 totals 17 residues. Germline trimming cut 1 base from V and 8 bases from J; bases unmatched to any gene: 12. Germline V gene sequence: CDR1 SQVTM, CDR2 ANQGSEA. In DNA form, the CDR3 reads TGCAGCGTTGAAGGTCCGGGACTAGCGGGGTGGTCAGGTACGCAGTATTTT. Translation: CSVEGPGLAGWSGTQYF.

This clonotype was detected ten times or more. The rearrangement joins TRBV6-1 to TRBJ1-5; D not resolved. The ends were cut back, 6 bases at V and 2 bases at J, with 8 bases in the middle. The CDR3 has 13 residues. CDR1 and CDR2 from the germline V gene are MNHNS and SASEGT. As DNA, the CDR3 is TGTGCCAGCAGAAAGGCTGGCAATCAGCCCCAGCATTTT. Its protein is CASRKAGNQPQHF.